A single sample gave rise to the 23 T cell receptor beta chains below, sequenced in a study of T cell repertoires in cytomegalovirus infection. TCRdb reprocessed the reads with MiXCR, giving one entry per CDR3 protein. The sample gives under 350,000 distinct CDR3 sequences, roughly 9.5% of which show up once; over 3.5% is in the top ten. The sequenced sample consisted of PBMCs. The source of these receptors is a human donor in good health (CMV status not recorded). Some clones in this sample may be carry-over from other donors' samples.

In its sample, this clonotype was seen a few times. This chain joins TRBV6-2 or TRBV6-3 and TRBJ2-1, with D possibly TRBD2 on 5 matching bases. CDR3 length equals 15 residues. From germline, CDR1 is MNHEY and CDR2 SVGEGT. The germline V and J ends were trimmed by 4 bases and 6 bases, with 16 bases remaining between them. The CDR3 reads CASSLRLARGNEQFF. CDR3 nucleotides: TGTGCCAGCAGTTTACGGCTAGCCCGCGGCAATGAGCAGTTCTTC.

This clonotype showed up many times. The CDR3 DNA reads as TGTGCCAGCAGTTCGACGGCGGGGCTGGGGACCCAGTACTTC. This translates into CASSSTAGLGTQYF. The chain recombines TRBV12-3 or TRBV12-4 with TRBJ2-5, with D possibly TRBD2 on 6 matching bases. Trimming shortened V by 4 bases and J by 7 bases, and 16 bases separated the two germline ends. The length of the CDR3 is 14 residues.

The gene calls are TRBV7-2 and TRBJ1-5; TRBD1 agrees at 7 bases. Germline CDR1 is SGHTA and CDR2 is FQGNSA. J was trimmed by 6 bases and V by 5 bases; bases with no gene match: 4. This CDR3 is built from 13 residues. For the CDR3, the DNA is TGTGCCAGCAGCCCTGACAGGGCTCAGCCCCAGCATTTT. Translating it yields CASSPDRAQPQHF. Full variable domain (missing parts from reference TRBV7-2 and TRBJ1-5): GAGVSQSPSNKVTEKGKDVELRCDPISGHTALYWYRQSLGQGLEFLIYFQGNSAPDKSGLPSDRFSAERTGGSVSTLTIQRTQQEDSAVYLCASSPDRAQPQHFGDGTRLSIL.

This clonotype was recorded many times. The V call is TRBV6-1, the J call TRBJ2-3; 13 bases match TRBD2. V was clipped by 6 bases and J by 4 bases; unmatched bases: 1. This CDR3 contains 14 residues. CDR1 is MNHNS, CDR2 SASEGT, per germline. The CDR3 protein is CASSGLAGADTQYF. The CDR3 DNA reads TGTGCCAGCAGCGGACTAGCGGGAGCAGATACGCAGTATTTT.

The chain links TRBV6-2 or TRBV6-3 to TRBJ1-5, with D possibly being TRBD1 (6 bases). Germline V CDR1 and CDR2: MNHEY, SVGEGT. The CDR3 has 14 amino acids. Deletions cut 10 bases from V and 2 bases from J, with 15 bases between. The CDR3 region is CATETGLGNQPQHF. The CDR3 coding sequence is TGTGCCACCGAGACAGGCCTTGGCAATCAGCCCCAGCATTTT.

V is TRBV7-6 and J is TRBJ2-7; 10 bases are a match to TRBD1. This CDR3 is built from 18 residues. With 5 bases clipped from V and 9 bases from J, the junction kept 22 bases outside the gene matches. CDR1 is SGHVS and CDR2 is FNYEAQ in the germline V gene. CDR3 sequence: CASSPLVSGGTGDVRQYF. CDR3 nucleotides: TGTGCCAGCAGCCCCCTTGTCTCGGGCGGGACAGGGGACGTCAGGCAGTACTTC. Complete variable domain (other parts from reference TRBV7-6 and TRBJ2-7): GAGVSQSPRYKVTKRGQDVALRCDPISGHVSLYWYRQALGQGPEFLTYFNYEAQQDKSGLPNDRFSAERPEGSISTLTIQRTEQRDSAMYRCASSPLVSGGTGDVRQYFGPGTRLTVT.

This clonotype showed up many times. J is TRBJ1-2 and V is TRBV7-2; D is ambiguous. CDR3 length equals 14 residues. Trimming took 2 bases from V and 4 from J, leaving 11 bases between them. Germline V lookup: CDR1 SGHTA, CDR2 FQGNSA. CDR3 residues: CASSLIEVSYGYTF. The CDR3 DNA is TGTGCCAGCAGCTTAATCGAGGTGTCCTATGGCTACACCTTC.

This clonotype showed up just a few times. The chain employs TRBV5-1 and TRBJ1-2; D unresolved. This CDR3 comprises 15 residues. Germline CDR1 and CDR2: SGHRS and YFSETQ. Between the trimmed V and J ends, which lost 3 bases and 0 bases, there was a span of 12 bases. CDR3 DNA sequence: TGCGCCAGCAGCTATGGGCGCCCGACTAACTATGGCTACACCTTC. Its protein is CASSYGRPTNYGYTF.

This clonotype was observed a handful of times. The CDR3: CASSLGLAGGGLDTQYF. For the CDR3, the DNA is TGTGCCAGCAGCTTAGGGCTAGCGGGAGGGGGTTTGGATACGCAGTATTTT. This chain links TRBV7-2 with TRBJ2-3, with 12 positions matching TRBD2. Germline CDR1 and CDR2: SGHTA and FQGNSA. After removal of 1 base from V and 6 bases from J, the junction contained 8 bases not matched to a gene. The CDR3 loop spans 17 amino acids.

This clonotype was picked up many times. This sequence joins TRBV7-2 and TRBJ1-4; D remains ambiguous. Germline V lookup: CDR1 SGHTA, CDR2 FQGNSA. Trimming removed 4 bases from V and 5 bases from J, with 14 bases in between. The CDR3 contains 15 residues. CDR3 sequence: CASSSQRAVNEKLFF. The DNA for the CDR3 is TGTGCCAGCAGCTCCCAGAGGGCAGTAAATGAAAAACTGTTTTTT.

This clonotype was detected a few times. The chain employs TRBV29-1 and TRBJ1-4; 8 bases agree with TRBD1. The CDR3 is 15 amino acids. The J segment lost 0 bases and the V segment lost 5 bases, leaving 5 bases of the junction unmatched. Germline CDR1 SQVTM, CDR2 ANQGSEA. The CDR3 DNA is TGCAGCGTTTCCGGACAGGGAGCAACTAATGAAAAACTGTTTTTT. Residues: CSVSGQGATNEKLFF.

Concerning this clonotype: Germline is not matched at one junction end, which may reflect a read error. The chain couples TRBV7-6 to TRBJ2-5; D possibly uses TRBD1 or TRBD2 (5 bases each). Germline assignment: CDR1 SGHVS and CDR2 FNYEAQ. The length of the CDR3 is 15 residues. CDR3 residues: CASSLGVATQEAQYF. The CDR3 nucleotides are TGTGCCAGCAGCTTGGGGGTGGCTACTCAAGAGGCCCAGTACTTC.

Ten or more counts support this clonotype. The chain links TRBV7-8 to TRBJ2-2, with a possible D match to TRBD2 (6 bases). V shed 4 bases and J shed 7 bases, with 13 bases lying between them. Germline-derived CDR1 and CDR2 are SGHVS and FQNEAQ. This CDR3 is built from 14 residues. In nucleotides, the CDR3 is TGTGCCAGCAGCTCGACTAGTTTGGGCGGGGAGCTGTTTTTT. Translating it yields CASSSTSLGGELFF.

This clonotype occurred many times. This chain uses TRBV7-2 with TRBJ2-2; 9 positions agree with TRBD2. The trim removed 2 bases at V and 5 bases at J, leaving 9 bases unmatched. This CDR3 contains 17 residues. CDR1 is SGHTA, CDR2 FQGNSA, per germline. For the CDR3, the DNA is TGTGCCAGCAGCTTATTTGGCGGGAGGGCCGGGACCGGGGAGCTGTTTTTT. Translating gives CASSLFGGRAGTGELFF.

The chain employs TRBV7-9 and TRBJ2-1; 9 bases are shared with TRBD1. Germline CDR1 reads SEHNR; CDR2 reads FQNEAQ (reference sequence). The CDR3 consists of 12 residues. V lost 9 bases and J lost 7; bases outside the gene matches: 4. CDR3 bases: TGTGCCAGTTTCGACAGGGGGAATGAGCAGTTCTTC. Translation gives CASFDRGNEQFF.

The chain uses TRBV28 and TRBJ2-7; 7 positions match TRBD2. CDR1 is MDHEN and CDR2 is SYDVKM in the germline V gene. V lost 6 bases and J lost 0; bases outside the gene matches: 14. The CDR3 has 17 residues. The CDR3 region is CASSPMRLRESSYEQYF. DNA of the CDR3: TGTGCCAGCAGCCCGATGAGGTTGCGGGAGAGCTCCTACGAGCAGTACTTC.

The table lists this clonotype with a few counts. The CDR3 loop reads CASSTVALSNQPQHF. For the CDR3, the DNA is TGTGCCAGCTCTACTGTAGCACTAAGTAATCAGCCCCAGCATTTT. V and J are TRBV6-6 and TRBJ1-5, with unresolved D. CDR1 and CDR2 (germline): MNHNY, SVGAGI (reference sequence). Trimming shortened V by 8 bases and J by 4 bases, and 18 bases separated the two germline ends. The CDR3 length is 15 residues.

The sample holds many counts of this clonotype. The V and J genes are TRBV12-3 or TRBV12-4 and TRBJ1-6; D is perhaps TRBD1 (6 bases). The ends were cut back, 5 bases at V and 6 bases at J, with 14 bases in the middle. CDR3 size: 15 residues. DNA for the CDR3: TGTGCCAGCAGTCCGGACAGTCTGGCTAATTCACCCCTCCACTTT. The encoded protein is CASSPDSLANSPLHF.

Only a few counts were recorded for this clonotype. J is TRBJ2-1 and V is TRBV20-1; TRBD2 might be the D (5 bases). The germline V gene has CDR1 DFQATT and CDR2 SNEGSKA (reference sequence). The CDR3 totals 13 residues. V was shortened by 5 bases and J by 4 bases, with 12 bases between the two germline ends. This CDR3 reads CSAPASRYNEQFF. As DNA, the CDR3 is TGCAGTGCTCCAGCTAGCCGATACAATGAGCAGTTCTTC.

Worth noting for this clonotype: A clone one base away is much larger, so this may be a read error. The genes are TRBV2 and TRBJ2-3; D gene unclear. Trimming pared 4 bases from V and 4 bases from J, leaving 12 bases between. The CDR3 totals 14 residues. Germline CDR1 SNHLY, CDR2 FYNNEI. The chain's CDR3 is CASSVHLWADTQYF. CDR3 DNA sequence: TGTGCCAGCAGTGTTCACTTGTGGGCAGATACGCAGTATTTT.

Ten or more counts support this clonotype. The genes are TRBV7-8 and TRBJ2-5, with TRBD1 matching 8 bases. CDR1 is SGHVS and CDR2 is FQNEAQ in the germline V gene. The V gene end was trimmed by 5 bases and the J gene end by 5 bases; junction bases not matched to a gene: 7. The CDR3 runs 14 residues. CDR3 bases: TGTGCCAGCAGCCTCTACGGACAGGGCGAGACCCAGTACTTC. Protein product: CASSLYGQGETQYF.

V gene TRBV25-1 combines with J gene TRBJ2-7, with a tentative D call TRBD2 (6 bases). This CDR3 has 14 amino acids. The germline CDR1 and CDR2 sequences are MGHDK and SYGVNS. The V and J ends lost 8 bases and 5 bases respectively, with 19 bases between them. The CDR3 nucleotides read TGTGCCAGCGGACTACCCGCCCCACCTGACGAGCAGTACTTC. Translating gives CASGLPAPPDEQYF.

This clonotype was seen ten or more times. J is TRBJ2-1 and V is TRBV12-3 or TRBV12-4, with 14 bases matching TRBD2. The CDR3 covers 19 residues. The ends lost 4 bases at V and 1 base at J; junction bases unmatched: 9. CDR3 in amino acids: CASSSKGLAGARSYNEQFF. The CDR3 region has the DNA TGTGCCAGCAGTTCTAAGGGACTAGCGGGAGCAAGGTCCTACAATGAGCAGTTCTTC.